Each of the 27 T cell receptor beta chains below was sequenced from the same sample in a study of beta chain features in type 1 diabetes. Expressed TCRB transcripts were sequenced because the isolated RNA had all been reverse transcribed beforehand. Sequenced by immunoSEQ multiplex PCR; TCRdb stores in-frame clones only, minus some. The sample lists about 900,000 clones; roughly 15% were seen once. Sequenced: naive CD4+ T cells from blood. These receptors came from a woman between 18 and 29 years old in good health.

The chain is built from TRBV5-1 and TRBJ2-7, with 9 bases fitting TRBD1. The V gene end was trimmed by 4 bases and the J gene end by 2 bases; junction bases not matched to a gene: 1. Germline CDR1 is SGHRS and CDR2 is YFSETQ. The CDR3 extends over 13 amino acids. The CDR3 DNA follows: TGCGCCAGCAGCGGGGACAGGGCCTACGAGCAGTACTTC. Its protein product is CASSGDRAYEQYF.

V usage is TRBV7-8 and J usage is TRBJ2-1, with a tentative D call TRBD2 (6 bases). Per the germline V gene, CDR1 is SGHVS and CDR2 is FQNEAQ. V lost 4 bases and J lost 2, with 15 bases in between. CDR3 length: 16 residues. The CDR3 here is CASSSRRDWTYNEQFF. In DNA form, the CDR3 reads TGTGCCAGCAGCTCGCGCCGGGACTGGACCTACAATGAGCAGTTCTTC.

This clone showed up just a few times. This chain links TRBV7-9 with TRBJ2-1; TRBD1 matches 8 bases. The CDR3 totals 15 residues. The J segment lost 3 bases and the V segment lost 4 bases, leaving 5 bases of the junction unmatched. Germline CDR1 SEHNR, CDR2 FQNEAQ (reference sequence). The CDR3 is CASSSGTGGYNEQFF. CDR3 DNA sequence: TGTGCCAGCAGCTCCGGGACAGGAGGCTACAATGAGCAGTTCTTC.

This chain links TRBV7-9 with TRBJ2-3; 13 positions agree with TRBD2. Germline CDR1 reads SEHNR; CDR2 reads FQNEAQ (reference sequence). CDR3 length: 15 amino acids. V shed 3 bases, J shed 3 bases, and the junction held 0 bases outside the gene matches. The CDR3 DNA reads as TGTGCCAGCAGCTTGACTAGCGGGGGGACAGATACGCAGTATTTT. Its protein product is CASSLTSGGTDTQYF.

The V gene is TRBV6-4, the J gene TRBJ1-1; unclear D gene. This CDR3 spans 20 amino acids. V was cut by 0 bases and J by 4 bases, with 27 bases left in between. The germline V gene encodes CDR1 MRHNA and CDR2 SNTAGT. This chain's CDR3 is CASSDSIPPRHSTEGTEAFF. DNA for the CDR3: TGTGCCAGCAGTGACTCGATACCCCCGAGACACTCCACGGAGGGCACTGAAGCTTTCTTT.

The gene calls are TRBV7-2 and TRBJ2-5; 8 bases are shared with TRBD2. V shed 3 bases, J shed 1 base, and the junction held 4 bases outside the gene matches. CDR1 SGHTA and CDR2 FQGNSA come from the germline V gene. The CDR3 has 15 residues. In DNA form, the CDR3 reads TGTGCCAGCAGCTTCCAGCGGGGGTCCCAAGAGACCCAGTACTTC. Its protein is CASSFQRGSQETQYF.

The CDR3, as DNA: TGTGCCAGCAGCTTCGGACAGGGACAAACTAATGAAAAACTGTTTTTT. Translated, it gives CASSFGQGQTNEKLFF. The rearrangement uses TRBV5-6 and TRBJ1-4, with 8 bases that match TRBD1. The trim removed 2 bases at V and 1 base at J, leaving 4 bases unmatched. The CDR3 runs to 16 residues. From germline, CDR1 is SGHDT and CDR2 YYEEEE.

This chain uses TRBV11-2 with TRBJ2-5; 7 positions match TRBD1. Germline-derived CDR1 and CDR2 are SGHAT and FQNNGV. The V segment lost 5 bases and the J segment 4 bases; nucleotides outside the gene matches: 7. This CDR3 contains 14 residues. DNA of the CDR3: TGTGCCAGCAGCCCTGTTACAGGGGCAGAGACCCAGTACTTC. This encodes CASSPVTGAETQYF.

This chain uses TRBV4-2 with TRBJ2-7; D gene ambiguous. V lost 1 base and J lost 1, with 5 bases in between. This CDR3 comprises 13 residues. CDR1 is LGHNA and CDR2 is YNFKEQ in the germline V gene. Here the CDR3 DNA reads TGTGCCAGCAGCCAAGTTTCTTCCTACGAGCAGTACTTC. Its protein is CASSQVSSYEQYF.

This clone was counted between two and nine times. The chain uses TRBV7-2 and TRBJ2-5, with 10 bases matching TRBD2. The assigned J gene may be wrong: the sequence end matches TRBJ2-7 better. The germline gives CDR1 SGHTA, CDR2 FQGNSA. The CDR3 extends over 14 amino acids. This chain's CDR3 is CASSLGTSVDEQYF. The DNA for the CDR3 is TGTGCCAGCAGCTTGGGGACTAGCGTTGACGAGCAGTACTTC.

The chain recombines TRBV4-1 with TRBJ1-5; D gene uncertain. Germline V gene sequence: CDR1 MGHRA, CDR2 YSYEKL. This CDR3 is built from 15 residues. V lost 3 bases and J 6 bases, leaving 15 bases between the germline ends. The CDR3 region is CASSQGEGSTQPQHF. In DNA form, the CDR3 reads TGCGCCAGCAGCCAGGGCGAGGGATCGACTCAGCCCCAGCATTTT.

The chain carries TRBV7-2 and TRBJ2-7; D tentatively reads TRBD1 or TRBD2 (5 bases each). This CDR3 has 12 residues. Trimming stripped 2 bases from V and 6 bases from J, with 8 bases between. CDR1 SGHTA and CDR2 FQGNSA come from the germline V gene. CDR3 in DNA: TGTGCCAGCAGCTTAACGGGGCGCGAGCAGTACTTC. It translates to CASSLTGREQYF.

With respect to this clone: Other DNA sequences in the same sample also yield this CDR3. This rearrangement joins TRBV19 to TRBJ2-7, with a weak D call TRBD2 (5 bases). The V end was cut by 5 bases, the J end by 2 bases, with 7 bases between. The germline CDR1 and CDR2 sequences are LNHDA and SQIVND (reference sequence). CDR3 length equals 12 residues. The CDR3 sequence: CASSSGTYEQYF. CDR3 sequence (DNA): TGTGCCAGTAGTTCCGGGACCTACGAGCAGTACTTC.

The V and J genes are TRBV9 and TRBJ2-1, with 7 bases lining up with TRBD2. Germline CDR1 and CDR2: SGDLS and YYNGEE. Losses at the gene ends were 0 bases for V and 2 bases for J; bases not matched to a gene: 5. CDR3 length: 16 amino acids. This CDR3 is CASSVVPGGAYNEQFF. For the CDR3, the DNA is TGTGCCAGCAGCGTAGTACCGGGAGGAGCCTACAATGAGCAGTTCTTC.

This chain links TRBV4-3 with TRBJ2-6; 9 bases map to TRBD2. Looked up from germline, CDR1 is LGHNA and CDR2 is YSLEER. The CDR3 is 17 amino acids. The ends lost 4 bases at V and 2 bases at J; junction bases unmatched: 6. The CDR3 region is CASSLSGRMAGANVLTF. The CDR3 DNA reads as TGCGCCAGCAGCCTAAGCGGGAGGATGGCTGGGGCCAACGTCCTGACTTTC.

Only a few counts were recorded for this clone. The chain combines TRBV15 with TRBJ2-1; the match to TRBD2 covers 8 bases. CDR1 LNHNV and CDR2 YYDKDF come from the germline V gene (reference sequence). After removal of 4 bases from V and 8 bases from J, the junction contained 7 bases not matched to a gene. The CDR3 runs 14 residues. The CDR3 loop reads CATSKRSGSHEQFF. The CDR3 DNA follows: TGTGCCACCAGCAAACGAAGCGGGAGCCATGAGCAGTTCTTC.

In its sample, this clone was seen a few times. The rearrangement links TRBV7-9 to TRBJ2-1; D might be TRBD2 (6 bases). V dropped 8 bases and J dropped 5 bases, with 22 bases sitting between them. Germline CDR1 and CDR2: SEHNR and FQNEAQ (reference sequence). CDR3 length: 16 residues. The CDR3 region is CASFLMGSPGDNEQFF. As DNA, the CDR3 is TGTGCCAGCTTCCTCATGGGCTCCCCGGGGGACAATGAGCAGTTCTTC. Full variable domain (outside the CDR3, taken from reference TRBV7-9 and TRBJ2-1): DTGVSQNPRHKITKRGQNVTFRCDPISEHNRLYWYRQTLGQGPEFLTYFQNEAQLEKSRLLSDRFSAERPKGSFSTLEIQRTEQGDSAMYLCASFLMGSPGDNEQFFGPGTRLTVL.

The rearrangement links TRBV18 to TRBJ2-1, with TRBD2 matching 11 bases. This CDR3 comprises 16 residues. The junction had 7 bases not matched to a gene; V was cut back by 3 bases and J by 6 bases. Germline lookup yields CDR1 KGHSH and CDR2 LQKENI. The CDR3 sequence: CASSPMGLAEGNEQFF. The DNA for the CDR3 is TGTGCCAGCTCACCTATGGGACTAGCGGAGGGCAATGAGCAGTTCTTC.

The chain couples TRBV2 to TRBJ2-5; 7 bases are shared with TRBD2. V was pared by 9 bases and J by 4 bases, with 8 bases of the junction left unmatched. This CDR3 is 13 amino acids long. Germline V CDR1 and CDR2: SNHLY, FYNNEI. The CDR3 loop reads CARSRDYSETQYF. In DNA form, the CDR3 reads TGTGCCAGGTCCCGGGACTATTCAGAGACCCAGTACTTC.

This clone was seen only a few times. J is TRBJ2-2 and V is TRBV7-9, with a possible D match to TRBD2 (5 bases). The CDR3 consists of 13 residues. Germline CDR1 is SEHNR and CDR2 is FQNEAQ (reference sequence). V lost 8 bases, J lost 2 bases, and 9 bases lay in between. The CDR3 bases are TGTGCCAGCCGGGGTTCTAACACCGGGGAGCTGTTTTTT. Protein sequence: CASRGSNTGELFF.

There are a few counts of this clone. This sequence joins TRBV7-2 and TRBJ2-4; a possible D gene is TRBD1 (5 bases). Trimming cost V 3 bases and J 11 bases, with 17 bases left between them. Per germline, CDR1 SGHTA and CDR2 FQGNSA. The CDR3 contains 14 residues. The CDR3 bases are TGTGCCAGCAGCTTGGGGCAGGGTTGGGTTCTTCAGTACTTC. Translation: CASSLGQGWVLQYF.

This clone was found a few times. The same CDR3 is also encoded by other DNA sequences in this sample. V gene TRBV7-2 combines with J gene TRBJ2-7; 11 bases align to TRBD2. Germline lookup yields CDR1 SGHTA and CDR2 FQGNSA. The CDR3 loop spans 15 amino acids. Trimming took 1 base from V and 2 from J; bases not matched to a gene: 1. The CDR3 bases are TGTGCCAGCAGCTTAGGTAGCGGGAGGGCCTACGAGCAGTACTTC. Translating gives CASSLGSGRAYEQYF.

This clone was found a few times. V and J are TRBV15 and TRBJ1-5; the D is unclear. Looked up from germline, CDR1 is LNHNV and CDR2 is YYDKDF (reference sequence). This CDR3 contains 15 residues. Trimming pared 1 base from V and 4 bases from J, leaving 11 bases between. CDR3 nucleotides: TGTGCCACCAGCAGAGTGCTGGGAAAGAATCAGCCCCAGCATTTT. Encoded protein: CATSRVLGKNQPQHF.

The chain carries TRBV7-2 and TRBJ2-3, with no clear D. Germline CDR1 reads SGHTA; CDR2 reads FQGNSA. Trimming removed 2 bases at V and 5 bases at J, with 11 bases between. This CDR3 contains 14 residues. CDR3: CASSLWALRDTQYF. Here the CDR3 DNA reads TGTGCCAGCAGCTTATGGGCCCTCCGAGATACGCAGTATTTT.

Only a few counts were recorded for this clone. The rearrangement uses TRBV7-9 and TRBJ1-1; the match to TRBD1 covers 8 bases. Germline trimming cut 3 bases from V and 5 bases from J; bases unmatched to any gene: 2. In germline, CDR1 is SEHNR, CDR2 FQNEAQ (reference sequence). CDR3 length equals 13 residues. The CDR3 bases are TGTGCCAGCAGCTTTACAGGGGGGACTGAAGCTTTCTTT. It is translated as CASSFTGGTEAFF.

This chain links TRBV7-4 with TRBJ1-1; D ambiguous. V was clipped by 4 bases and J by 10 bases, with 16 bases between them. The CDR3 consists of 13 residues. In germline, CDR1 is SGHVT, CDR2 SQSDAQ. The DNA of the CDR3 is TGTGCCAGCAGCTATCAAGGTAGGTTTGTAGCTTTCTTT. Translation: CASSYQGRFVAFF. The variable domain in full, completed from reference TRBV7-4 and TRBJ1-1, reads GAGVSQSPRYKVAKRGRDVALRCDSISGHVTLYWYRQTLGQGSEVLTYSQSDAQRDKSGRPSGRFSAERPERSVSTLKIQRTEQGDSAVYLCASSYQGRFVAFFGQGTRLTVV.

This clone was counted only a few times. The chain combines TRBV5-1 with TRBJ2-2, with D hard to call. Per germline, CDR1 SGHRS and CDR2 YFSETQ. CDR3 length: 14 amino acids. V lost 5 bases, J lost 0 bases, and 8 bases lay in between. CDR3 DNA sequence: TGCGCCAGCAGGAGAGAGACGAACACCGGGGAGCTGTTTTTT. Encoded protein: CASRRETNTGELFF.